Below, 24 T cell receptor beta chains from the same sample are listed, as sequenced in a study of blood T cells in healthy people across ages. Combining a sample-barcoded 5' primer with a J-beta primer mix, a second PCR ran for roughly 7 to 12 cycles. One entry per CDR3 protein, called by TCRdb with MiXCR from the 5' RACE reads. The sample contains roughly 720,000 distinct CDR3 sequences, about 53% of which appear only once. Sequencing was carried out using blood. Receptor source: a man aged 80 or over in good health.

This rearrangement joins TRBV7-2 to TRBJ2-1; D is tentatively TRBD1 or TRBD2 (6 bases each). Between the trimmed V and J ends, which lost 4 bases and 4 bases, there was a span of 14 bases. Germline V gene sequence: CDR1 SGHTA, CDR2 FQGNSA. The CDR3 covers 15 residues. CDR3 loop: CASSSRQAGYNEQFF. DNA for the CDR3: TGTGCCAGCAGCTCCCGACAGGCGGGGTACAATGAGCAGTTCTTC.

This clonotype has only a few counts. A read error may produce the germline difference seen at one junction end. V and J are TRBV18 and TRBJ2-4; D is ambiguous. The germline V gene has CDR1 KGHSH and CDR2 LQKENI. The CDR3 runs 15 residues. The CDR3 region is CASSPRQKDKNIQYF. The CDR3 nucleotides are TGTGCCAGCTCTCCACGGCAGAAAGACAAAAACATTCAGTACTTC.

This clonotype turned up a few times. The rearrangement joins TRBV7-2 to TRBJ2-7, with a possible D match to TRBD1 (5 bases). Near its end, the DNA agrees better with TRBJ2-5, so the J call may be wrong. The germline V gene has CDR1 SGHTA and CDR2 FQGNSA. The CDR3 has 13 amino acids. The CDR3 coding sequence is TGTGCCAGCAACCTCAGGGTTGGAGAGACCCAGTACTTC. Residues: CASNLRVGETQYF.

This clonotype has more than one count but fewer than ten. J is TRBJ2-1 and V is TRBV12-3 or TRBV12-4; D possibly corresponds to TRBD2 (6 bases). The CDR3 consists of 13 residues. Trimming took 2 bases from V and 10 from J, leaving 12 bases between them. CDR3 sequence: CASSLISGREQFF. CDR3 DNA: TGTGCCAGCAGTTTAATCTCCGGGAGAGAGCAGTTCTTC.

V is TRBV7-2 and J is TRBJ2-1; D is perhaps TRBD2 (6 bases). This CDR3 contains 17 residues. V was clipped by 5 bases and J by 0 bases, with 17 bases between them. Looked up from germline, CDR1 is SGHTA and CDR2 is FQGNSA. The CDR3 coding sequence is TGTGCCAGCAGCCGGGGGAGCCGACGCTCCTCCTACAATGAGCAGTTCTTC. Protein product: CASSRGSRRSSYNEQFF.

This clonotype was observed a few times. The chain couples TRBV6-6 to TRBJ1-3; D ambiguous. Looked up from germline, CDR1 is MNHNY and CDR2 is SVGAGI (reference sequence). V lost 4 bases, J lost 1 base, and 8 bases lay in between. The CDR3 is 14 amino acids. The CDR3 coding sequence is TGTGCCAGCAGTTCCCCCGCTTCTGGAAACACCATATATTTT. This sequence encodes CASSSPASGNTIYF.

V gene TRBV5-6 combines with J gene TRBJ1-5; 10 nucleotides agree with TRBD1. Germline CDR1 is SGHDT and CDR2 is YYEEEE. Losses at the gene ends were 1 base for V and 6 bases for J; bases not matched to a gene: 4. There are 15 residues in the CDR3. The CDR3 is CASSLRGQGLQPQHF. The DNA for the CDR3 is TGTGCCAGCAGCTTGCGGGGACAGGGGCTTCAGCCCCAGCATTTT.

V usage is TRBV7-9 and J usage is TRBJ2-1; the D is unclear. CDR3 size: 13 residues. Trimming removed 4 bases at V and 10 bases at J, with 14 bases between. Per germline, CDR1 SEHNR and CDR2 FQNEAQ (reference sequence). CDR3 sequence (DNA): TGTGCCAGCAGCTCCAACTCCTCATACGAGCAGTTCTTC. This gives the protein CASSSNSSYEQFF.

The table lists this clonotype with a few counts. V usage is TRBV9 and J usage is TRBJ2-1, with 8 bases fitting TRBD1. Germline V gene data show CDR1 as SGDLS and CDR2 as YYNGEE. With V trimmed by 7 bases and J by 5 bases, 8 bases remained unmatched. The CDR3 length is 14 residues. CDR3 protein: CASSAGTGHNEQFF. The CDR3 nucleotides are TGTGCCAGCTCGGCTGGGACAGGTCACAATGAGCAGTTCTTC.

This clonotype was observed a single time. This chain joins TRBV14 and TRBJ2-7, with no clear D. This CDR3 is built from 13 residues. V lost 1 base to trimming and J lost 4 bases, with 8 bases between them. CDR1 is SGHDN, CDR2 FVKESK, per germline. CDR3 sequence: CASSQGNQYEQYF. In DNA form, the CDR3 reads TGTGCCAGCAGCCAAGGGAATCAGTACGAGCAGTACTTC. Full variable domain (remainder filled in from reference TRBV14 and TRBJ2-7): EAGVTQFPSHSVIEKGQTVTLRCDPISGHDNLYWYRRVMGKEIKFLLHFVKESKQDESGMPNNRFLAERTGGTYSTLKVQPAELEDSGVYFCASSQGNQYEQYFGPGTRLTVT.

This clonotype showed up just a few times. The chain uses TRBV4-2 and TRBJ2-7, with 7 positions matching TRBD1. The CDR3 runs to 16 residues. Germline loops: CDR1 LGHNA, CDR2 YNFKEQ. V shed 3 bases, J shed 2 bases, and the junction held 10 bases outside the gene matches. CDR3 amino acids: CASSHPGDSPAYEQYF. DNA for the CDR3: TGTGCCAGCAGCCATCCAGGGGACAGTCCAGCCTACGAGCAGTACTTC.

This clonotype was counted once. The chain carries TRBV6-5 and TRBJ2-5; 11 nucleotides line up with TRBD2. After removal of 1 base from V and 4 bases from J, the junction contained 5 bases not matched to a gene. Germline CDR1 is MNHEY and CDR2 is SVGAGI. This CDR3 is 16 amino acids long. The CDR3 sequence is CASSYWLAGGRETQYF. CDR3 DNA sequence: TGTGCCAGCAGTTACTGGCTAGCGGGAGGTCGAGAGACCCAGTACTTC.

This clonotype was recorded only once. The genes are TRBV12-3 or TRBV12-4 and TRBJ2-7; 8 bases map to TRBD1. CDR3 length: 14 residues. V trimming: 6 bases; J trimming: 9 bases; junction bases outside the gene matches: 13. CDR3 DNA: TGTGCCAGCAGCCCCAGGGGGCCCCGTGGCGTGCAGTACTTC. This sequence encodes CASSPRGPRGVQYF.

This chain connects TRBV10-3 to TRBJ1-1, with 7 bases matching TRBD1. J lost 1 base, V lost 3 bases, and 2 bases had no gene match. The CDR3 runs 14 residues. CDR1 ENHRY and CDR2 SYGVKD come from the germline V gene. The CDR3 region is CAISEGTANTEAFF. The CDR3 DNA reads TGTGCCATCAGTGAAGGGACAGCGAACACTGAAGCTTTCTTT.

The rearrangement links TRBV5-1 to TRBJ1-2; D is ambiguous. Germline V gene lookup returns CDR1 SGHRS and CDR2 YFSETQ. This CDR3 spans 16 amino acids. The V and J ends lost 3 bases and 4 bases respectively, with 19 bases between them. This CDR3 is CASSSRSGAGSYGYTF. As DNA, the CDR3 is TGCGCCAGCAGCTCCCGTTCCGGAGCTGGAAGCTATGGCTACACCTTC.

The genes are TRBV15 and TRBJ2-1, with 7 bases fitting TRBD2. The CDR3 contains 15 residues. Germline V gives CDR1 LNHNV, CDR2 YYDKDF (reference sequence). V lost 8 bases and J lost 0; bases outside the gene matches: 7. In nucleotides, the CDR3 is TGTGCCACCTTTCCCGGGGGGAGCTCCTACAATGAGCAGTTCTTC. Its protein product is CATFPGGSSYNEQFF.

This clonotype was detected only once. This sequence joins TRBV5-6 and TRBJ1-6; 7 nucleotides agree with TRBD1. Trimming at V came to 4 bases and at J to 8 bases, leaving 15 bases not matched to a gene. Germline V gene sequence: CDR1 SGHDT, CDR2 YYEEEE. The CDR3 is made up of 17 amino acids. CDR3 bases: TGTGCCAGCAGCCCGCCACAGGGGATCCCTGGGGATTCACCCCTCCACTTT. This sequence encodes CASSPPQGIPGDSPLHF.

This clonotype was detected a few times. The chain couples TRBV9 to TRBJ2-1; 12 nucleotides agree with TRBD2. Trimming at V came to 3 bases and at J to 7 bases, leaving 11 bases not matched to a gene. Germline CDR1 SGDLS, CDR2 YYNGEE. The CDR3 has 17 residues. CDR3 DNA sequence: TGTGCCAGCAGCGCGCTAGCGGGAGGGCCCGCGGGGAATGAGCAGTTCTTC. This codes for CASSALAGGPAGNEQFF.

In nucleotides, the CDR3 is TGTGCCACCAGTGACCCAACAGGCGAAGATCAGCCCCAGCATTTT. This codes for CATSDPTGEDQPQHF. This sequence joins TRBV24-1 and TRBJ1-5, with a possible D match to TRBD1 (5 bases). The length of the CDR3 is 15 residues. From germline, CDR1 is KGHDR and CDR2 SFDVKD. V was trimmed by 4 bases and J by 5 bases, leaving 14 bases between them.

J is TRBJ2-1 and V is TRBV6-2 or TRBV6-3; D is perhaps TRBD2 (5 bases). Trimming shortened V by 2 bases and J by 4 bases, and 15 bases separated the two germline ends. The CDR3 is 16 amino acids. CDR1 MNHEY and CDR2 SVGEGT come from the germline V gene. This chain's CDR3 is CASSYVTGKGYNEQFF. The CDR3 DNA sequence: TGTGCCAGCAGTTACGTTACGGGAAAGGGTTACAATGAGCAGTTCTTC.

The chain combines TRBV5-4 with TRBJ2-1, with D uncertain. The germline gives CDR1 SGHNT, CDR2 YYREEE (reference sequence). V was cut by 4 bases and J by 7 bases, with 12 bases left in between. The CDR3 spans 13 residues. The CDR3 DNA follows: TGTGCCAGCAGCGCCACCGAGCAAAATGAGCAGTTCTTC. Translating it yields CASSATEQNEQFF.

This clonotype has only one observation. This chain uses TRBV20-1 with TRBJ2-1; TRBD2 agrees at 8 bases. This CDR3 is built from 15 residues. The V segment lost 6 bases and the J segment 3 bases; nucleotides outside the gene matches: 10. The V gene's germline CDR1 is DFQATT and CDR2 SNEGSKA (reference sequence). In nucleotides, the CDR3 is TGCAGTGCCACCCCGGGTAGCGGGGTCTACAATGAGCAGTTCTTC. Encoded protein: CSATPGSGVYNEQFF.

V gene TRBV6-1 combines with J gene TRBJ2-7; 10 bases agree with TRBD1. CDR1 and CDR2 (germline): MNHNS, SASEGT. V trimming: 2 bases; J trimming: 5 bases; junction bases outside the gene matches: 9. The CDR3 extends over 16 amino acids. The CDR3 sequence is CASSEPGQGRINEQYF. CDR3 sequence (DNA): TGTGCCAGCAGTGAACCGGGACAGGGGAGGATAAACGAGCAGTACTTC.

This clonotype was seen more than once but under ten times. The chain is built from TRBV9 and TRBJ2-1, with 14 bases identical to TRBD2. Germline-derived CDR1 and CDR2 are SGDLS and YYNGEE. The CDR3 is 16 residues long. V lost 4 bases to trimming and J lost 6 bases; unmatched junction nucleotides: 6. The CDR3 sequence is CASSSTSGRVGNEQFF. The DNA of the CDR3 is TGTGCCAGCAGCTCGACTAGCGGGAGGGTTGGCAATGAGCAGTTCTTC.